The 8 T cell receptor beta chains given below trace back to one sample, sequenced in a study of CD8+ T cells in alopecia areata. RNA was extracted and reverse transcribed into cDNA as the sequencing template. The assay was immunoSEQ multiplex PCR, and TCRdb's table has in-frame clones only and misses some. The repertoire includes about 190,000 clones, 55% to 70% of them detected once, and around 0.69% sits in the top ten. Stated treatment: oral pan-JAK inhibitor, 5-10 mg twice daily. This specimen consisted of CD4+ T cells sorted from blood, obtained at week 4, from a patient treated with tofacitinib. The receptor set was obtained from a human donor with alopecia areata.

This rearrangement joins TRBV15 to TRBJ2-7; D could derive from TRBD1 or TRBD2 (5 bases each). Germline loops: CDR1 LNHNV, CDR2 YYDKDF (reference sequence). The CDR3 consists of 14 residues. V was pared by 0 bases and J by 2 bases, with 8 bases between. DNA for the CDR3: TGTGCCACCAGCAGAGACCCGGGACCCTACGAGCAGTACTTC. Its protein is CATSRDPGPYEQYF.

The V call is TRBV30, the J call TRBJ2-1, with 12 bases that match TRBD2. Per germline, CDR1 GTSNPN and CDR2 SVGIG (reference sequence). The CDR3 length is 13 residues. V dropped 8 bases and J dropped 5; count of bases not matched to a gene: 4. The CDR3 sequence is CAGSSGRDNEQFF. In nucleotides, the CDR3 is TGTGCCGGATCTAGCGGGAGGGACAATGAGCAGTTCTTC.

The genes are TRBV30 and TRBJ1-1; D is unresolved. Trimming pared 3 bases from V and 3 bases from J, leaving 14 bases between. The CDR3 spans 14 residues. Germline CDR1 and CDR2: GTSNPN and SVGIG (reference sequence). CDR3 bases: TGTGCCTGGAGGAACCGACCCGCCGACACTGAAGCTTTCTTT. It specifies CAWRNRPADTEAFF.

This chain links TRBV7-6 with TRBJ1-1, with 12 bases aligning to TRBD1. J gave up 4 bases and V 3 bases, and 3 bases lay outside the gene matches. CDR3 length: 15 residues. CDR1 SGHVS and CDR2 FNYEAQ come from the germline V gene. CDR3 sequence reads: CASSLGTGGFTEAFF. The DNA for the CDR3 is TGTGCCAGCAGCTTGGGGACAGGGGGCTTCACTGAAGCTTTCTTT.

This chain uses TRBV5-4 with TRBJ2-3, with 9 nucleotides matching TRBD1. Trimming took 4 bases from V and 4 from J; bases not matched to a gene: 4. The CDR3 is 14 residues long. In germline, CDR1 is SGHNT, CDR2 YYREEE (reference sequence). CDR3 nucleotides: TGTGCCAGCAGCCTCCGGACAGGGGCAGATACGCAGTATTTT. Amino acids: CASSLRTGADTQYF.

This clone was found a few times. The chain joins TRBV23-1 to TRBJ2-7; D not resolved. TRBV23-1 is noted as an ORF with a role that remains uncertain. CDR3 size: 12 residues. V lost 1 base to trimming and J lost 6 bases, with 7 bases between them. CDR3 amino acids: CASSQYTPEQYF. CDR3 in DNA: TGCGCCAGCAGTCAATACACCCCCGAGCAGTACTTC.

The DNA of the CDR3 is TGTGCCAGCAGTTTTACAGGGAACTATGGCTACACCTTC. Protein: CASSFTGNYGYTF. The chain is built from TRBV9 and TRBJ1-2, with a weak D call TRBD1 (6 bases). The CDR3 is made up of 13 amino acids. The V and J ends lost 5 bases and 2 bases respectively, with 10 bases between them. Germline V gives CDR1 SGDLS, CDR2 YYNGEE. The variable domain in full, completed from reference TRBV9 and TRBJ1-2, reads DSGVTQTPKHLITATGQRVTLRCSPRSGDLSVYWYQQSLDQGLQFLIQYYNGEERAKGNILERFSAQQFPDLHSELNLSSLELGDSALYFCASSFTGNYGYTFGSGTRLTVV.

This clone has only one observation. This chain links TRBV4-1 with TRBJ2-1; 9 positions agree with TRBD1. There are 12 residues in the CDR3. The V segment lost 6 bases and the J segment 15 bases; nucleotides outside the gene matches: 9. Germline lookup yields CDR1 MGHRA and CDR2 YSYEKL. Written as DNA, the CDR3 is TGCGCCAGCAGGGGACAGGGAATCCGAAGGTTCTTC. Translation gives CASRGQGIRRFF.